This T cell receptor beta chain appears in the sequencing data of a study of blood T cell repertoires in COVID-19. Study summary: The analysed material was cDNA or gDNA that came from T cells, B-cell-depleted T cells, or PBMCs.

In the source study's methods: Estimation of nucleated cell counts relied on the amplification of reference gene primers. Generated by immunoSEQ multiplex PCR, the TCRdb table keeps only in-frame clones and is missing some. V and J calls and clone size follow that table, whereas D and trimming were derived from the DNA. Of a few hundred thousand clones listed, 65% to 85% are singletons. Input material: peripheral blood. The sequence was obtained from a person aged 70 to 79 with COVID-19, enrolled during active disease.

CDR3 bases: TGTGCCAGCAGTGAGAGGGGGACAGGGATGTATGAAAAACTGTTTTTT. Amino acid sequence: CASSERGTGMYEKLFF. This chain connects TRBV6-1 to TRBJ1-4, with 9 bases identical to TRBD1. CDR3 length: 16 amino acids. J was trimmed by 6 bases and V by 3 bases; bases with no gene match: 8. Germline CDR1 reads MNHNS; CDR2 reads SASEGT.